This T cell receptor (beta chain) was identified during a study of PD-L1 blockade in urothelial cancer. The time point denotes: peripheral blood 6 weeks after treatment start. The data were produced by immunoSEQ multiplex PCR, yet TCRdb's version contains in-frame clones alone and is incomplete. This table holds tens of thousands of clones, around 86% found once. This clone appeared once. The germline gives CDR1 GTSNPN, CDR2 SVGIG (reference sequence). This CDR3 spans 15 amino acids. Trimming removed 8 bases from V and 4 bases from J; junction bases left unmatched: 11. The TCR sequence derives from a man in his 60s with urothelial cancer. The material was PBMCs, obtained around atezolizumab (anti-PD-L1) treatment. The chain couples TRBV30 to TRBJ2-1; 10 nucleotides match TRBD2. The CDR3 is CATWPPAGGYNEQFF. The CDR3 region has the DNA TGTGCCACCTGGCCTCCAGCGGGGGGGTACAATGAGCAGTTCTTC.